The rows below give T cell receptor beta chains drawn from one sample of a study of vaccination and CD4 T cells after COVID-19. Antigens for these TCRs are unknown. TCRdb used MiXCR to reprocess the PCR reads, holding one entry per CDR3 protein. The sample carries about 21,000 distinct CDR3 sequences, about 59% recorded once. The source was CD4+ T cells from blood, cultured in vitro, collected before SARS-CoV-2 vaccination. The receptor set was obtained from a human donor who received a COVID-19 vaccine. Each CDR3 is given with its conserved first and last residue. D genes are given only for firm matches. A row's size may be missing; if present it is once, few, many or a size class.

clone_size	v_call	j_call	d_call	cdr3_aa	cdr3_nt
.	TRBV6-1	TRBJ2-3	TRBD2	CASSGPLAGSTDTQYF	TGTGCCAGCAGTGGGCCTCTAGCGGGGAGCACAGATACGCAGTATTTT
.	TRBV19	TRBJ1-4	.	CASSPPRAGGEKLFF	TGTGCCAGTAGCCCCCCAAGGGCGGGGGGTGAAAAACTGTTTTTT
.	TRBV20-1	TRBJ2-3	.	CSARDPQGSDTQYF	TGCAGTGCTAGAGACCCACAGGGATCAGATACGCAGTATTTT
few	TRBV20-1	TRBJ1-2	TRBD1	CSAGSTGEVNYGYTF	TGCAGTGCTGGGTCGACAGGGGAAGTTAATTATGGCTACACCTTC
.	TRBV2	TRBJ1-2	.	CASSLGPGGGYTF	TGTGCCAGCAGTTTAGGCCCGGGGGGTGGCTACACCTTC
few	TRBV6-1	TRBJ2-2	TRBD1	CASSERQGGTGELFF	TGTGCCAGCAGTGAAAGACAGGGCGGCACCGGGGAGCTGTTTTTT
few	TRBV20-1	TRBJ1-2	.	CSARAGYDYGYTF	TGCAGTGCTAGGGCTGGGTACGACTATGGCTACACCTTC
.	TRBV27	TRBJ1-1	.	CASSITGSGTEAFF	TGTGCCAGCAGTATTACAGGGTCAGGCACTGAAGCTTTCTTT
.	TRBV19	TRBJ1-5	.	CASTDGKRGVNQPQHF	TGTGCCAGTACAGATGGGAAGAGGGGGGTTAATCAGCCCCAGCATTTT
few	TRBV6-5	TRBJ2-3	.	CASSYSSLDTQYF	TGTGCCAGCAGTTACTCGAGTCTAGATACGCAGTATTTT
.	TRBV6-1	TRBJ1-4	TRBD1	CASSAGQGAVEKLFF	TGTGCCAGCAGTGCCGGACAGGGGGCCGTTGAAAAACTGTTTTTT
.	TRBV6-1	TRBJ1-5	.	CASSEARSGSQPQHF	TGTGCCAGCAGTGAAGCGAGGTCGGGGAGTCAGCCCCAGCATTTT
.	TRBV20-1	TRBJ2-3	TRBD2	CSAKGGLALTDTQYF	TGCAGTGCCAAGGGGGGACTAGCGTTAACAGATACGCAGTATTTT
once	TRBV28	TRBJ1-1	TRBD1	CATSGTDFSGFF	TGTGCCACCTCCGGGACAGATTTTTCTGGGTTCTTT
.	TRBV20-1	TRBJ1-2	TRBD1	CSARDRQGIVENGYTF	TGCAGTGCTAGAGACAGACAGGGAATTGTTGAGAATGGCTACACCTTC
few	TRBV6-1	TRBJ2-5	.	CASSEDVRGETQYF	TGTGCCAGCAGTGAAGATGTGCGGGGAGAGACCCAGTACTTC
.	TRBV6-4	TRBJ2-2	TRBD2	CASSLAGADTGELFF	TGTGCCAGCAGTCTAGCGGGGGCGGACACCGGGGAGCTGTTTTTT
.	TRBV11-3	TRBJ2-5	.	CASSLGVFGETQYF	TGTGCCAGCAGCTTGGGGGTTTTTGGGGAGACCCAGTACTTC
few	TRBV6-5	TRBJ1-2	.	CASSYSGQVNGYTF	TGTGCCAGCAGTTACTCGGGGCAAGTGAATGGCTACACCTTC
.	TRBV10-1	TRBJ2-3	TRBD2	CASSESTLAGDGNTDTQYF	TGCGCCAGCAGTGAGTCGACACTAGCGGGGGACGGCAACACAGATACGCAGTATTTT
few	TRBV10-3	TRBJ1-1	.	CAIRRLEGGGTEAFF	TGTGCCATCAGGCGGTTGGAGGGTGGCGGCACTGAAGCTTTCTTT
.	TRBV27	TRBJ2-5	TRBD1	CASSSTGTGVTETQYF	TGTGCCAGCAGTTCTACAGGGACAGGGGTAACTGAGACCCAGTACTTC
.	TRBV7-2	TRBJ1-2	.	CASSPQTRSYGYTF	TGTGCCAGCAGCCCTCAAACACGGTCGTATGGCTACACCTTC
.	TRBV7-9	TRBJ1-2	TRBD1	CASSSWTGGDYGYTF	TGTGCCAGCAGCTCGTGGACAGGGGGGGACTATGGCTACACCTTC
.	TRBV7-9	TRBJ2-3	TRBD2	CASSSLAGGLTDTQYF	TGTGCCAGCAGCTCCCTTGCGGGGGGGCTCACAGATACGCAGTATTTT
.	TRBV18	TRBJ2-1	TRBD1	CASSPSGTGGYNEQFF	TGTGCCAGCTCACCCTCCGGGACAGGGGGCTACAATGAGCAGTTCTTC
.	TRBV7-3	TRBJ1-1	.	CASSSAGFTEAFF	TGTGCCAGCAGCTCCGCGGGATTCACTGAAGCTTTCTTT
.	TRBV24-1	TRBJ2-7	TRBD2	CATSDGTSGGIGREQYF	TGTGCCACCAGTGACGGGACTAGCGGGGGGATCGGGAGGGAGCAGTACTTC
.	TRBV6-5	TRBJ1-2	.	CASSYGGYGYTF	TGTGCCAGCAGTTACGGGGGTTATGGCTACACCTTC
.	TRBV5-4	TRBJ1-2	.	CASSLDRVRGYTF	TGTGCCAGCAGCTTGGACAGGGTGCGGGGCTACACCTTC
few	TRBV30	TRBJ1-1	.	CAWSVTSMGLMNTEAFF	TGTGCCTGGAGTGTAACTTCGATGGGGCTTATGAACACTGAAGCTTTCTTT
.	TRBV12-3/TRBV12-4	TRBJ2-5	.	CASSQGRGETQYF	TGTGCCAGCAGCCAGGGGCGAGGGGAGACCCAGTACTTC
.	TRBV20-1	TRBJ2-1	TRBD2	CSTSRGGVASGGLDEQFF	TGCAGTACCTCACGGGGTGGAGTAGCCAGCGGGGGATTAGATGAGCAGTTCTTC
.	TRBV5-1	TRBJ2-3	.	CASSLDRTDTQYF	TGCGCCAGCAGCTTGGACAGGACAGATACGCAGTATTTT
.	TRBV6-1	TRBJ2-5	.	CASSRGSQETQYF	TGTGCCAGCAGTAGGGGCAGCCAAGAGACCCAGTACTTC
few	TRBV6-1	TRBJ1-2	.	CASSVIGAGYGYTF	TGTGCCAGCAGTGTAATCGGGGCGGGCTATGGCTACACCTTC
.	TRBV6-1	TRBJ2-4	TRBD2	CASSEARASGGAPAKNIQYF	TGTGCCAGCAGTGAAGCGCGGGCTAGCGGGGGGGCACCGGCCAAAAACATTCAGTACTTC
.	TRBV20-1	TRBJ2-7	TRBD1	CSASPDRGSYEQYF	TGCAGTGCTAGCCCCGACAGGGGTTCCTACGAGCAGTACTTC
.	TRBV24-1	TRBJ1-2	.	CATSDQGGYGYTF	TGTGCCACCAGTGACCAGGGTGGCTATGGCTACACCTTC
.	TRBV4-2	TRBJ1-2	.	CASSQETGISYGYTF	TGTGCCAGCAGCCAAGAAACAGGGATTAGCTATGGCTACACCTTC
.	TRBV2	TRBJ1-5	TRBD1	CASRDRVNQPQHF	TGTGCCAGCAGGGACAGGGTAAATCAGCCCCAGCATTTT
.	TRBV19	TRBJ1-6	.	CASRRVRDSPLHF	TGTGCCAGTCGCCGGGTGCGGGATTCACCCCTCCACTTT
.	TRBV7-2	TRBJ2-7	.	CASSSIYEQYF	TGTGCCAGCAGCTCAATCTACGAGCAGTACTTC
once	TRBV19	TRBJ1-5	.	CASSGDSVNQPQHF	TGTGCCAGTAGTGGAGACAGTGTTAATCAGCCCCAGCATTTT
.	TRBV20-1	TRBJ2-3	TRBD2	CSARTSGTDTQYF	TGCAGTGCTAGGACTAGCGGCACAGATACGCAGTATTTT
.	TRBV2	TRBJ2-1	TRBD2	CASKKRGDYNEQFF	TGTGCCAGCAAGAAGCGGGGCGATTACAATGAGCAGTTCTTC
.	TRBV7-2	TRBJ1-2	.	CASSLARGYGYTF	TGTGCCAGCAGCTTAGCCAGAGGCTATGGCTACACCTTC
.	TRBV12-3/TRBV12-4	TRBJ1-3	.	CASITDGNTIYF	TGTGCCAGCATCACAGATGGAAACACCATATATTTT
.	TRBV2	TRBJ2-3	.	CASRIENYQLSTDTQYF	TGTGCCAGCAGGATCGAAAACTACCAATTAAGCACAGATACGCAGTATTTT